There are a few counts of the clone carrying this TCR beta chain. Its antigen is unknown. The data stem from a study of T-cell reconstitution after alpha-beta-depleted transplantation in children. Study-wide results and caveats: A year had passed since transplant, and T-cell counts and diversity by then came mostly from newly produced T cells. At around two months after transplant, the alpha-beta T cells were reportedly derived from several hundred expanded clones that came from non-depleted graft cells. Surviving thymic progenitors and recipient T cells were the source of high TCRbeta diversity at day 60 in some patients.

With 4 bases removed from V and 0 bases from J, the gap between germline ends came to 15 bases. There are 16 residues in the CDR3. Germline V lookup: CDR1 SGHKS, CDR2 YYEKEE (reference sequence). Preparation of the TCRbeta library involved a method that used unique molecular identifiers. TCRdb reprocessed the PCR reads with MiXCR, giving one entry per CDR3 protein. The sample yields over 400,000 distinct CDR3 sequences, approximately 42% seen once. This receptor was identified in a girl aged 2 to 9 with aplastic anemia, due to receive a stem cell transplant. The chain employs TRBV5-5 and TRBJ2-3; D ambiguous. Material: PBMCs, obtained before TCRalphabeta/CD19-depleted stem cell transplant. CDR3 DNA: TGTGCCAGCAGCCCCACCAACCCCGCTAGCACAGATACGCAGTATTTT. It is translated as CASSPTNPASTDTQYF.